This T cell receptor beta chain came from a study of pediatric ulcerative colitis. Sequencing depth was up to 500,000 reads per sample. TCRdb's table, derived via immunoSEQ multiplex PCR, lists solely in-frame clones and lacks some. Altogether tens of thousands of clones are present, roughly nine tenths being singletons, with the ten largest covering roughly 3.8%. On this clone itself: Antigen: not known.

The CDR3 consists of 14 residues. V was cut by 5 bases and J by 3 bases, with 10 bases left in between. CDR1 and CDR2 from the germline V gene are SGHVS and FNYEAQ. Whole-study results and caveats: No controls had the two rectal clonotypes shared by ulcerative colitis patients.

The chain recombines TRBV7-6 with TRBJ1-4, with TRBD1 as a possible D gene (6 bases). This clonotype was obtained from a boy younger than 18 with severe ulcerative colitis. The sample comprised blood. The DNA of the CDR3 is TGTGCCAGCAGCCCAGGGGTATCTAATGAAAAACTGTTTTTT. It is translated as CASSPGVSNEKLFF. Full variable domain (remainder filled in from reference TRBV7-6 and TRBJ1-4): GAGVSQSPRYKVTKRGQDVALRCDPISGHVSLYWYRQALGQGPEFLTYFNYEAQQDKSGLPNDRFSAERPEGSISTLTIQRTEQRDSAMYRCASSPGVSNEKLFFGSGTQLSVL.